This T cell receptor beta chain was sequenced for a study of control samples from healthy donors and cancer patients. Sequenced by immunoSEQ multiplex PCR; TCRdb stores in-frame clones only, minus some. The table has around 53,000 clones, about 85% seen once; the top ten hold more than 12%. This clone appeared a few times. The receptor's source is a man in his sixties with head and neck cancer. The sample comprised PBMCs.

The CDR3 region is CASSLQTGELFF. The CDR3 DNA sequence: TGTGCCAGCAGCTTACAGACCGGGGAGCTGTTTTTT. V usage is TRBV7-9 and J usage is TRBJ2-2; D is unclear. CDR3 size: 12 residues. V was pared by 2 bases and J by 5 bases, with 3 bases between. Germline CDR1 is SEHNR and CDR2 is FQNEAQ (reference sequence).